The TCR beta chain described here comes from a study of chemoradiotherapy in HPV16-positive cancers. Looking at the study overall: Candidate HPV-specific T-cell clones and common TCR motifs came from functional assays in a couple of HPV16-positive patients.

TCRdb keeps only in-frame clones here, not all; method: immunoSEQ multiplex PCR. The sample has around 30,000 clones, 91% seen once. In the case of this clone: Its cognate antigen is unknown.

Findings and caveats of the study: Better recurrence-free survival went with HPV-responsive T-cell expansion in HPV16-positive patients. During treatment, candidate HPV-specific clones and E7-related motifs expanded in tumor.

Trimming took 5 bases from V and 6 from J; bases not matched to a gene: 10. Per germline, CDR1 SEHNR and CDR2 FQNEAQ (reference sequence). CDR3 length equals 15 residues. Repertoires were sampled repeatedly during chemoradiotherapy. The specimen was blood, collected from a patient who underwent chemoradiotherapy. This rearrangement joins TRBV7-9 to TRBJ2-7; TRBD1 matches 10 bases. The clonotype comes from a human donor with HPV-associated anogenital cancer. The CDR3 loop is CASSNPGQGFPEQYF. For the CDR3, the DNA is TGTGCCAGCAGCAACCCGGGACAGGGGTTCCCCGAGCAGTACTTC.